Following are 8 T cell receptor beta chains from one sample sequenced in a study of shared clonotypes between healthy human individuals. Assay: immunoSEQ multiplex PCR; the TCRdb copy retains only in-frame clones and omits some. The table records about 530,000 clones, 90% to 96% of them present only once. The sequenced sample consisted of naive CD4+ T cells sorted from blood. Sample subset: CD45RA+ positively selected. The receptors originated from a woman younger than 45 in good health.

This clone was seen just once. V is TRBV21-1 and J is TRBJ2-2; TRBD1, the table's D call, was not compared with the DNA. TRBV21-1 is given as a pseudogene. There are 17 residues in the CDR3. The CDR3 loop is CASSYPGQGADTGELFF. CDR3 nucleotide sequence: TGTGCCAGCAGCTATCCGGGACAGGGGGCGGACACCGGGGAGCTGTTTTTT.

The chain employs TRBV27 and TRBJ2-5, with D perhaps TRBD1 (7 bases). The CDR3 has 17 amino acids. Germline CDR1 is MNHEY and CDR2 is SMNVEV (reference sequence). V lost 5 bases and J lost 5, with 24 bases in between. The CDR3 is CASSIRLSGGGRETQYF. In DNA, the CDR3 is TGTGCCAGCAGTATCCGACTCTCAGGGGGAGGAAGGGAGACCCAGTACTTC.

The rearrangement joins TRBV6-6 to TRBJ2-1, with D perhaps matching TRBD1 (5 bases). The CDR3 is 13 amino acids. Germline lookup yields CDR1 MNHNY and CDR2 SVGAGI (reference sequence). V shed 0 bases and J shed 14 bases, with 14 bases lying between them. The CDR3: CASSYSQRGVEFF. The CDR3 DNA is TGTGCCAGCAGTTACTCCCAAAGGGGCGTTGAGTTCTTC.

This chain joins TRBV7-9 and TRBJ2-7; D gene unclear. CDR3 length equals 14 residues. Germline V gives CDR1 SEHNR, CDR2 FQNEAQ (reference sequence). With 3 bases removed from V and 6 bases from J, the gap between germline ends came to 15 bases. The CDR3 region is CASSFWVDLGEQYF. CDR3 coding DNA: TGTGCCAGCAGCTTTTGGGTGGATTTGGGCGAGCAGTACTTC.

The CDR3 DNA follows: TGTGCCAGCAGCCTCTGGACAGGGGCCGGCCAGCCCCAGCATTTT. This gives the protein CASSLWTGAGQPQHF. The chain joins TRBV5-6 to TRBJ1-5, with 9 bases aligning to TRBD1. Unmatched junction bases numbered 9, after V lost 4 bases and J lost 7 bases. CDR1 SGHDT and CDR2 YYEEEE come from the germline V gene. The CDR3 totals 15 residues.

The CDR3 nucleotides are TGCGCCAGCAGCGGGCTCGGGGTAGTAGAGACCCAGTACTTC. Translated: CASSGLGVVETQYF. The rearrangement uses TRBV5-1 and TRBJ2-5; a weak D match, TRBD2 (5 bases). Trimming removed 4 bases at V and 4 bases at J, with 14 bases between. This CDR3 comprises 14 residues. Per germline, CDR1 SGHRS and CDR2 YFSETQ.

The rearrangement links TRBV30 to TRBJ1-3; D gene unclear. The ends were cut back, 4 bases at V and 5 bases at J, with 9 bases in the middle. The CDR3 consists of 12 residues. Germline V gene lookup returns CDR1 GTSNPN and CDR2 SVGIG (reference sequence). CDR3 sequence: CAWNSPRNTIYF. The CDR3 coding sequence is TGTGCCTGGAACAGTCCGCGAAACACCATATATTTT.

As regards this clone: The same CDR3 also results from other DNA sequences found in this sample. The CDR3: CASSERRETQYF. In DNA, the CDR3 is TGTGCCAGCAGTGAGCGGAGGGAGACCCAGTACTTC. The rearrangement uses TRBV2 and TRBJ2-5; possibly TRBD2 for D (5 bases). The CDR3 runs 12 residues. Trimming took off 3 bases at V and 5 bases at J, with 7 bases between the two ends. Germline lookup yields CDR1 SNHLY and CDR2 FYNNEI.